The present T cell receptor beta chain was sequenced within a study of Graves' ophthalmopathy and Graves' hyperthyroidism. Study-wide context: Peripheral blood was gathered at the point of initial diagnosis, before any treatment started.

CDR3 regions of TCR beta were amplified from RNA transcripts. HTBI primers were employed in first-round RT-PCR, then a second-round multiplex PCR followed. TCRdb reprocessed the multiplex PCR reads with MiXCR, giving one entry per CDR3 protein. The sample lists 150,000 to 200,000 distinct CDR3 sequences; approximately 38% were seen once. General study points: Thyroid clonotypes that were expanded above 0.001 frequency mostly also appeared in blood.

This clonotype was picked up many times. Its antigen is still unknown. Serum thyroxine and TRAb, along with clinical symptoms, thyroid ultrasound and orbital computed tomography, were what diagnosis relied on. The PBMCs used were ones drawn from approximately 9.9 ml of fresh peripheral blood. CDR1 is MNHEY and CDR2 is SVGAGI in the germline V gene. The length of the CDR3 is 14 residues. The ends were cut back, 3 bases at V and 5 bases at J, with 8 bases in the middle. The genes are TRBV6-5 and TRBJ1-6; D gene ambiguous. The sequenced sample was peripheral blood. This clonotype was obtained from a woman in her thirties or forties with Graves' ophthalmopathy. DNA of the CDR3: TGTGCCAGCAGTTATTGGCAGAATAATTCACCCCTCCACTTT. Translation gives CASSYWQNNSPLHF.